This TCR beta chain comes out of a study of blood T cells in healthy people across ages. For the study at large: When template switching was applied, about one barcoded beta molecule was captured per two T cells. Overall study results and limits: PBMCs were not sorted, which prevented a conclusive comparison of naive versus antigen-experienced cells.

A second PCR of about 6 to 11 cycles used a sample-barcoded 5' primer and a J-beta primer mix. TCRdb re-analysed the 5' RACE reads in MiXCR, keeping a single row per CDR3 protein. This table holds about 730,000 distinct CDR3 sequences, approximately 39% found once. This clonotype turned up a few times. Its antigen is unknown. This receptor was taken from a woman in her sixties in good health. Sequencing was carried out using blood.

The CDR3 region is CASSQVGTSGSTDTQYF. CDR3 bases: TGTGCCAGCAGCCAAGTTGGGACTAGCGGGAGCACAGATACGCAGTATTTT. This chain connects TRBV3-1 to TRBJ2-3, with 12 bases fitting TRBD2. Germline CDR1 reads LGHDT; CDR2 reads YNNKEL (reference sequence). The CDR3 is 17 amino acids. The J segment lost 0 bases and the V segment lost 1 base, leaving 2 bases of the junction unmatched.